This T cell receptor (beta chain) was profiled in a study of CD8+ T cells in alopecia areata. Reverse transcribed after extraction, RNA yielded cDNA as the sequencing template. The repertoire was sequenced with immunoSEQ multiplex PCR; TCRdb's copy has only in-frame clones and lacks some. The sample gives over 150,000 clones, 53% of which show up once; approximately 11% is in the top ten. The junction had 16 bases not matched to a gene; V was cut back by 3 bases and J by 5 bases. This CDR3 comprises 18 residues. CDR1 is GTSNPN and CDR2 is SVGIG in the germline V gene (reference sequence). As to treatment: oral pan-JAK inhibitor, 5-10 mg twice daily.

This sequence was found in a human donor with alopecia areata. The V and J genes are TRBV30 and TRBJ1-5; TRBD1 agrees at 10 bases. The sequenced sample was CD8+ T cells sorted from blood, obtained at week 24, from a patient treated with tofacitinib. The DNA of the CDR3 is TGTGCCTGGAGCCCCAGCGACAGGGGGCTGCGGCTGGATCAGCCCCAGCATTTT. This sequence encodes CAWSPSDRGLRLDQPQHF.